Listed here are 25 T cell receptor beta chains from one sample, sequenced in a study of blood T cell repertoires in COVID-19. Clones were sequenced by immunoSEQ multiplex PCR, and TCRdb holds only the in-frame ones, with some missing. The table includes 190,000 or so clones, around 88% detected once. The sample consisted of peripheral blood. These receptors were obtained from a man in his fifties or sixties with active or convalescent COVID-19.

This chain uses TRBV18 with TRBJ1-2, with TRBD1 matching over 7 bases. V gave up 5 bases and J gave up 2 bases; unmatched junction bases: 8. CDR3 size: 15 residues. Germline assignment: CDR1 KGHSH and CDR2 LQKENI. The CDR3 loop is CASSDRAGGNYGYTF. CDR3 nucleotides: TGTGCCAGCTCAGACCGGGCAGGGGGGAACTATGGCTACACCTTC.

This rearrangement joins TRBV30 to TRBJ1-2, with D unclear. V shed 2 bases and J shed 8 bases, with 15 bases lying between them. The CDR3 has 13 residues. From germline, CDR1 is GTSNPN and CDR2 SVGIG (reference sequence). The CDR3 region is CAWSLERRKGYTF. In DNA form, the CDR3 reads TGTGCCTGGAGTCTGGAGAGGCGTAAAGGCTACACCTTC.

The chain carries TRBV5-1 and TRBJ2-5; a weak D match, TRBD2 (5 bases). The germline V gene encodes CDR1 SGHRS and CDR2 YFSETQ. The CDR3 consists of 13 residues. V lost 7 bases to trimming and J lost 5 bases, with 15 bases between them. The CDR3 protein is CASAAGSRETQYF. CDR3 DNA: TGCGCCAGCGCCGCGGGCAGCAGGGAGACCCAGTACTTC.

The chain joins TRBV3-1 (or the pseudogene TRBV3-2) to TRBJ2-7; 9 nucleotides align to TRBD1. V lost 3 bases and J lost 3; bases outside the gene matches: 3. CDR3 size: 14 residues. Germline V CDR1 and CDR2: LGHDT, YNNKEL (reference sequence). In nucleotides, the CDR3 is TGTGCCAGCAGCCAGGGGACAGGGAACTACGAGCAGTACTTC. Its translation: CASSQGTGNYEQYF.

As regards this clone: The same CDR3 is also encoded by other DNA sequences in this sample. The V gene is TRBV5-1, the J gene TRBJ2-7, with TRBD1 as a possible D gene (7 bases). Trimming left V 0 bases short and J 4 bases short, with 11 bases between. The CDR3 is made up of 14 amino acids. Per germline, CDR1 SGHRS and CDR2 YFSETQ. The CDR3 DNA reads TGCGCCAGCAGCTTGGCAGGGGGGTCTTACGAGCAGTACTTC. It codes for CASSLAGGSYEQYF. Filled out from reference TRBV5-1 and TRBJ2-7, the complete variable domain reads KAGVTQTPRYLIKTRGQQVTLSCSPISGHRSVSWYQQTPGQGLQFLFEYFSETQRNKGNFPGRFSGRQFSNSRSEMNVSTLELGDSALYLCASSLAGGSYEQYFGPGTRLTVT.

About this clone: This sample also contains other DNA sequences that code for the same CDR3. The CDR3, as DNA: TGTGCCAGTAGTGTCGCGGTCACCGGGGAGCTGTTTTTT. This codes for CASSVAVTGELFF. The V call is TRBV19, the J call TRBJ2-2; D uncertain. CDR3 length: 13 residues. Germline V gene lookup returns CDR1 LNHDA and CDR2 SQIVND (reference sequence). V lost 5 bases to trimming and J lost 4 bases, with 8 bases between them.

The V call is TRBV2, the J call TRBJ2-1, with 7 bases identical to TRBD1. This CDR3 contains 14 residues. The J segment lost 3 bases and the V segment lost 6 bases, leaving 5 bases of the junction unmatched. Germline-derived CDR1 and CDR2 are SNHLY and FYNNEI. CDR3 sequence: CASRTRGYYNEQFF. The CDR3 bases are TGTGCCAGCAGAACCAGGGGGTACTACAATGAGCAGTTCTTC.

The chain couples TRBV28 to TRBJ1-2; TRBD1 matches at 10 bases. Per germline, CDR1 MDHEN and CDR2 SYDVKM. There are 16 residues in the CDR3. The V segment lost 6 bases and the J segment 5 bases; nucleotides outside the gene matches: 12. The CDR3 sequence is CASSPGDRGVGYGYTF. For the CDR3, the DNA is TGTGCCAGCAGCCCGGGGGACAGGGGAGTTGGGTATGGCTACACCTTC.

The chain combines TRBV18 with TRBJ2-2; tentatively, D is TRBD2 (5 bases). This CDR3 spans 16 amino acids. The V gene lost 2 bases and the J gene lost 0 bases, with 10 bases spanning the gap. Germline V gene lookup returns CDR1 KGHSH and CDR2 LQKENI. CDR3 DNA sequence: TGTGCCAGCTCACCATTGGGAGACGCGAACACCGGGGAGCTGTTTTTT. Residues: CASSPLGDANTGELFF.

The rearrangement uses TRBV30 and TRBJ1-3; D might be TRBD1 (5 bases). Germline CDR1 GTSNPN, CDR2 SVGIG (reference sequence). The CDR3 runs 14 residues. V was shortened by 1 base and J by 8 bases, with 15 bases between the two germline ends. In nucleotides, the CDR3 is TGTGCCTGGAGTGCGGGACTTCTCGGGGACACCATATATTTT. It specifies CAWSAGLLGDTIYF.

The rearrangement uses TRBV6-5 and TRBJ2-5; D perhaps matches TRBD2 (5 bases). The CDR3 has 13 residues. Trimming took off 6 bases at V and 1 base at J, with 9 bases between the two ends. Germline CDR1 is MNHEY and CDR2 is SVGAGI. CDR3 region: CASRKGVQETQYF. CDR3 nucleotides: TGTGCCAGCAGGAAGGGAGTCCAAGAGACCCAGTACTTC.

This clone was detected a few times. This chain links TRBV4-3 with TRBJ1-3; 8 positions match TRBD1. From germline, CDR1 is LGHNA and CDR2 YSLEER. The CDR3 covers 20 residues. The junction had 13 bases not matched to a gene; V was cut back by 0 bases and J by 0 bases. The chain's CDR3 is CASSQDVNRGSFSSGNTIYF. CDR3 nucleotides: TGCGCCAGCAGCCAAGATGTCAACAGGGGGTCCTTTAGCTCTGGAAACACCATATATTTT.

The CDR3 DNA sequence: TGTGCCTCTGCTGGGAGGGCTGCCACAACTAATGAAAAACTGTTTTTT. Translation gives CASAGRAATTNEKLFF. This chain links TRBV19 with TRBJ1-4; no clear D. This CDR3 contains 16 residues. V gave up 11 bases and J gave up 0 bases, with 19 bases separating them. Germline lookup yields CDR1 LNHDA and CDR2 SQIVND (reference sequence).

V and J are TRBV3-1 (or the pseudogene TRBV3-2) and TRBJ1-6, with TRBD1 as a possible D gene (5 bases). The CDR3 is 15 residues long. The germline V gene has CDR1 LGHDT and CDR2 YNNKEL (reference sequence). V shed 0 bases and J shed 8 bases, with 11 bases lying between them. CDR3 nucleotide sequence: TGTGCCAGCAGCCAAGATTGGGGCATCGATTCACCCCTCCACTTT. Protein: CASSQDWGIDSPLHF.

This clone showed up just once. V usage is TRBV28 and J usage is TRBJ2-1; 8 positions match TRBD2. V shed 5 bases and J 4 bases; nucleotides not matched to a gene: 10. The CDR3 totals 16 residues. Per germline, CDR1 MDHEN and CDR2 SYDVKM. As DNA, the CDR3 is TGTGCCAGCAGTCCACAGGGACTAGTGCGTTACAATGAGCAGTTCTTC. Its translation is CASSPQGLVRYNEQFF.

The chain recombines TRBV7-9 with TRBJ2-1, with 10 nucleotides matching TRBD2. The CDR3 is made up of 18 amino acids. Germline lookup yields CDR1 SEHNR and CDR2 FQNEAQ (reference sequence). The J segment lost 5 bases and the V segment lost 0 bases, leaving 10 bases of the junction unmatched. CDR3 DNA: TGTGCCAGCAGCTTAGCCGATTCTAGCGGGAGCGTAAACAATGAGCAGTTCTTC. Translated: CASSLADSSGSVNNEQFF.

The CDR3 here is CASIRRSGAGVNTEAFF. For the CDR3, the DNA is TGTGCCAGCATTCGAAGGTCGGGGGCGGGAGTGAACACTGAAGCTTTCTTT. This chain connects TRBV6-6 to TRBJ1-1; D is possibly TRBD1 (6 bases). From germline, CDR1 is MNHNY and CDR2 SVGAGI (reference sequence). V was trimmed by 7 bases and J by 0 bases, leaving 21 bases between them. This CDR3 is 17 amino acids long.

As DNA, the CDR3 is TGTGCCAGTAGAACGGGGGGCTCCTATAATTCACCCCTCCACTTT. This codes for CASRTGGSYNSPLHF. The V and J genes are TRBV19 and TRBJ1-6; D is perhaps TRBD1 (5 bases). The CDR3 has 15 residues. The germline V and J ends were trimmed by 6 bases and 0 bases, with 9 bases remaining between them. Germline V CDR1 and CDR2: LNHDA, SQIVND (reference sequence). Drawing the rest from reference TRBV19 and TRBJ1-6, the complete variable domain is DGGITQSPKYLFRKEGQNVTLSCEQNLNHDAMYWYRQDPGQGLRLIYYSQIVNDFQKGDIAEGYSVSREKKESFPLTVTSAQKNPTAFYLCASRTGGSYNSPLHFGNGTRLTVT.

This clone was seen only a few times. The chain carries TRBV7-9 and TRBJ1-6; D is uncertain. The V gene's germline CDR1 is SEHNR and CDR2 FQNEAQ (reference sequence). V lost 4 bases and J 14 bases, leaving 15 bases between the germline ends. The CDR3 runs to 13 residues. CDR3: CASSSSPGRALHF. CDR3 nucleotide sequence: TGTGCCAGCAGCTCCAGCCCGGGGAGAGCCCTCCACTTT.

This clone came up a few times. The chain recombines TRBV27 with TRBJ2-7, with a weak D call TRBD1 (6 bases). This CDR3 has 18 residues. Germline CDR1 is MNHEY and CDR2 is SMNVEV (reference sequence). Trimming left V 0 bases short and J 0 bases short, with 18 bases between. CDR3 nucleotides: TGTGCCAGCAGTTTATCGGGTGTTCAGGGGCTACTCTCCTACGAGCAGTACTTC. Translation gives CASSLSGVQGLLSYEQYF.

The rearrangement links TRBV6-4 to TRBJ2-1; 7 bases fit TRBD2. The CDR3 has 15 amino acids. Germline-derived CDR1 and CDR2 are MRHNA and SNTAGT. V trimming: 2 bases; J trimming: 0 bases; junction bases outside the gene matches: 1. The CDR3 nucleotides are TGTGCCAGCAGTGACGGCGGGGGCTCCTACAATGAGCAGTTCTTC. It specifies CASSDGGGSYNEQFF.

This clone occurred a few times. The CDR3 is CASSALAGGLYNEQFF. The CDR3 DNA reads TGTGCCAGTAGTGCACTAGCGGGAGGACTCTACAATGAGCAGTTCTTC. The chain combines TRBV19 with TRBJ2-1; 12 bases agree with TRBD2. CDR3 length: 16 residues. Germline loops: CDR1 LNHDA, CDR2 SQIVND (reference sequence). The ends lost 5 bases at V and 3 bases at J; junction bases unmatched: 5.

The chain links TRBV7-2 to TRBJ2-5, with TRBD2 matching over 14 bases. The V segment lost 4 bases and the J segment 5 bases; nucleotides outside the gene matches: 6. CDR1 is SGHTA and CDR2 is FQGNSA in the germline V gene. The CDR3 spans 16 residues. CDR3 nucleotides: TGTGCCAGCAGCTCGGGACTAGCGGGGGAATGGGAGACCCAGTACTTC. Translating it yields CASSSGLAGEWETQYF. Full variable domain (rest looked up from reference TRBV7-2 and TRBJ2-5): GAGVSQSPSNKVTEKGKDVELRCDPISGHTALYWYRQSLGQGLEFLIYFQGNSAPDKSGLPSDRFSAERTGGSVSTLTIQRTQQEDSAVYLCASSSGLAGEWETQYFGPGTRLLVL.

The chain carries TRBV28 and TRBJ1-6, with TRBD1 identical over 9 bases. Trimming took 2 bases from V and 5 from J; bases not matched to a gene: 1. Germline V gives CDR1 MDHEN, CDR2 SYDVKM. CDR3 length equals 15 residues. In DNA form, the CDR3 reads TGTGCCAGCAGTTTAGACAGGGGGAATAATTCACCCCTCCACTTT. Translated: CASSLDRGNNSPLHF. Complete variable domain (other parts from reference TRBV28 and TRBJ1-6): DVKVTQSSRYLVKRTGEKVFLECVQDMDHENMFWYRQDPGLGLRLIYFSYDVKMKEKGDIPEGYSVSREKKERFSLILESASTNQTSMYLCASSLDRGNNSPLHFGNGTRLTVT.

The chain uses TRBV10-3 and TRBJ2-1; a possible D gene is TRBD1 (5 bases). CDR1 is ENHRY, CDR2 SYGVKD, per germline. V was clipped by 3 bases and J by 5 bases, with 14 bases between them. The CDR3 is made up of 15 amino acids. The chain's CDR3 is CAISERGFDNNEQFF. The CDR3 bases are TGTGCCATCAGTGAAAGGGGCTTCGACAACAATGAGCAGTTCTTC.